This TCR beta chain came from a study of blood T cell repertoires in COVID-19. Clones were read by immunoSEQ multiplex PCR, and TCRdb kept only the in-frame ones, dropping some. Of 200,000 to 250,000 clones detected, around nine tenths appear once; the ten largest clones hold 10% to 11%. Clinical histories supplied by participants themselves formed the basis of cohort assignment. V lost 5 bases, J lost 3 bases, and 8 bases stayed unmatched. CDR3 size: 15 residues. From germline, CDR1 is MDHEN and CDR2 SYDVKM. The specimen was PBMCs or T cells enriched from blood (not recorded which). The rearrangement uses TRBV28 and TRBJ2-7; 9 nucleotides agree with TRBD2. The receptor was isolated from a young man who had recovered from COVID-19. The CDR3 DNA follows: TGTGCCAGCAGTCCCTCCTCAGCGGGGGGCTACGAGCAGTACTTC. Its protein is CASSPSSAGGYEQYF.